This TCR beta chain was identified in a study of T cells in Graves' hyperthyroidism and ophthalmopathy. Study-level information: Peripheral blood was acquired at first diagnosis, ahead of any therapy whatsoever.

Germline values: CDR1 LGHNT, CDR2 FRNRAP. Germline trimming cut 2 bases from V and 6 bases from J; bases unmatched to any gene: 17. This CDR3 contains 20 residues. TCR beta CDR3 regions were amplified from RNA. Initially, a first-round RT-PCR of the TCR CDR3 employed the HTBI primer set. MiXCR, applied by TCRdb to the multiplex PCR reads, yields one record per CDR3 protein. The sample comprises approximately 620,000 distinct CDR3 sequences, approximately 13% of which are singletons, and about 5.8% rests with the top ten. This clonotype was counted at least ten times. This TCR derives from a woman between 25 and 40 years old with Graves' hyperthyroidism that later progressed to Graves' ophthalmopathy. Material: blood. The chain joins TRBV12-5 to TRBJ1-5, with TRBD1 matching over 12 bases. The CDR3 loop reads CASGLPLGTGGAQMFQPQHF. CDR3 nucleotides: TGTGCTAGTGGTTTGCCCTTGGGGACAGGGGGCGCCCAGATGTTTCAGCCCCAGCATTTT.